A single sample is the source of the 29 T cell receptor beta chains below, sequenced in a study of T cells in Graves' hyperthyroidism and ophthalmopathy. TCR beta CDR3 sequences were amplified from RNA transcripts. The TCR CDR3 was amplified in a first-round RT-PCR using the HTBI primer set. TCRdb analysed the multiplex PCR reads with MiXCR anew, one entry per CDR3 protein. The repertoire holds about 640,000 distinct CDR3 sequences, with roughly 15% as singletons. Sequenced input: blood. These TCRs come from a woman between 45 and 65 years old with Graves' ophthalmopathy.

In this sample, this clonotype turned up once. The J gene is TRBJ2-1, the V gene TRBV19, with 11 bases fitting TRBD2. V gave up 6 bases and J gave up 0 bases; unmatched junction bases: 10. The CDR3 consists of 18 residues. Germline CDR1 reads LNHDA; CDR2 reads SQIVND (reference sequence). As DNA, the CDR3 is TGTGCCAGTAGGAAGTTTAGCGGGAGGGCGACCTCCTACAATGAGCAGTTCTTC. It specifies CASRKFSGRATSYNEQFF.

This clonotype was counted between two and nine times. The chain combines TRBV20-1 with TRBJ2-7; 7 bases match TRBD2. J was trimmed by 5 bases and V by 2 bases; bases with no gene match: 3. CDR1 and CDR2 (germline): DFQATT, SNEGSKA (reference sequence). The CDR3 is 12 residues long. The CDR3 DNA is TGCAGTGCTAGAATACTAGCGAACGAGCAGTACTTC. This translates into CSARILANEQYF.

This clonotype has ten or more counts. The chain links TRBV7-9 to TRBJ2-1, with TRBD2 as a possible D gene (5 bases). The CDR3 sequence is 13 residues long. V lost 0 bases, J lost 10 bases, and 10 bases lay in between. CDR1 SEHNR and CDR2 FQNEAQ come from the germline V gene (reference sequence). Here the CDR3 reads CASSLARAGEQFF. CDR3 nucleotides: TGTGCCAGCAGCTTAGCGCGGGCTGGCGAGCAGTTCTTC. Combining the CDR3 with reference TRBV7-9 and TRBJ2-1 gives the whole variable domain DTGVSQNPRHKITKRGQNVTFRCDPISEHNRLYWYRQTLGQGPEFLTYFQNEAQLEKSRLLSDRFSAERPKGSFSTLEIQRTEQGDSAMYLCASSLARAGEQFFGPGTRLTVL.

V and J are TRBV4-3 and TRBJ2-1; D may correspond to TRBD1 or TRBD2 (6 bases each). The CDR3 loop spans 15 amino acids. Germline CDR1 and CDR2: LGHNA and YSLEER. V was clipped by 4 bases and J by 3 bases, with 13 bases between them. The CDR3 bases are TGCGCCAGCAGCCTAGCGGAGGGGGGCTACAATGAGCAGTTCTTC. Protein: CASSLAEGGYNEQFF.

This clonotype was recorded many times. This rearrangement joins TRBV12-3 or TRBV12-4 to TRBJ2-7; D is undetermined. The CDR3 sequence is 14 residues long. V lost 6 bases, J lost 2 bases, and 14 bases lay in between. Here the CDR3 DNA reads TGTGCCAGCAGCGGGCAGTTGAATACCTACGAGCAGTACTTC. Translated, it gives CASSGQLNTYEQYF.

This clonotype was seen many times. The genes are TRBV12-3 or TRBV12-4 and TRBJ2-3; 7 nucleotides match TRBD2. This CDR3 region has 16 residues. Trimming cost V 5 bases and J 0 bases; bases outside gene matches: 8. CDR3 amino acids: CASSGLGRTSTDTQYF. The CDR3 bases are TGTGCCAGCAGTGGACTAGGACGCACTAGCACAGATACGCAGTATTTT.

This clonotype was counted many times. This chain joins TRBV28 and TRBJ1-2; 7 nucleotides match TRBD1. V was clipped by 5 bases and J by 3 bases; unmatched bases: 3. Germline-derived CDR1 and CDR2 are MDHEN and SYDVKM. The CDR3 totals 13 residues. DNA for the CDR3: TGTGCCAGCAGTCAGGGGGGGTACTATGGCTACACCTTC. Translating gives CASSQGGYYGYTF.

There are many counts of this clonotype. The V and J genes are TRBV29-1 and TRBJ2-7; unclear D gene. Germline values: CDR1 SQVTM, CDR2 ANQGSEA. Deletions cut 5 bases from V and 3 bases from J, with 5 bases between. This CDR3 spans 10 amino acids. The CDR3: CSVWDYEQYF. The CDR3 DNA reads as TGCAGCGTTTGGGACTACGAGCAGTACTTC.

This clonotype was found a few times. CDR3 in amino acids: CAWSVFSGRPFF. The CDR3, as DNA: TGTGCCTGGAGTGTATTTAGCGGGAGGCCGTTCTTC. The rearrangement joins TRBV30 to TRBJ2-1, with 10 bases aligning to TRBD2. Germline CDR1 reads GTSNPN; CDR2 reads SVGIG (reference sequence). V was clipped by 0 bases and J by 15 bases; unmatched bases: 5. The CDR3 spans 12 residues. The full variable domain, rest sourced from reference TRBV30 and TRBJ2-1, is SQTIHQWPATLVQPVGSPLSLECTVEGTSNPNLYWYRQAAGRGLQLLFYSVGIGQISSEVPQNLSASRPQDRQFILSSKKLLLSDSGFYLCAWSVFSGRPFFGPGTRLTVL.

The genes are TRBV9 and TRBJ2-1; 10 positions agree with TRBD2. Germline V CDR1 and CDR2: SGDLS, YYNGEE. The J segment lost 0 bases and the V segment lost 3 bases, leaving 6 bases of the junction unmatched. The CDR3 consists of 17 residues. Here the CDR3 DNA reads TGTGCCAGCAGCGACACTCCTAGCGGGAGCTCCTACAATGAGCAGTTCTTC. It specifies CASSDTPSGSSYNEQFF.

There are a few counts of this clonotype. The chain uses TRBV24-1 and TRBJ2-3; TRBD2 matches at 14 bases. CDR1 is KGHDR, CDR2 SFDVKD, per germline. This CDR3 contains 15 residues. The ends lost 3 bases at V and 13 bases at J; junction bases unmatched: 8. In nucleotides, the CDR3 is TGTGCCACCAGTGATACGACTAGCGGGAGGGGTTCTAAGTATTTT. Translated, it gives CATSDTTSGRGSKYF.

The V call is TRBV12-3 or TRBV12-4, the J call TRBJ2-7; TRBD2 matches 8 bases. The CDR3 consists of 14 residues. V lost 6 bases and J lost 3; bases outside the gene matches: 7. The CDR3 loop reads CASRVSGKGYEQYF. In nucleotides, the CDR3 is TGTGCCAGCAGGGTTAGCGGGAAGGGCTACGAGCAGTACTTC.

The rearrangement joins TRBV6-2 or TRBV6-3 to TRBJ1-1; D gene uncertain. Trimming pared 5 bases from V and 7 bases from J, leaving 17 bases between. The CDR3 runs 14 residues. CDR1 MNHEY and CDR2 SVGEGT come from the germline V gene. CDR3 sequence (DNA): TGTGCCAGCAGTCGACTCAACAACTACTTTGAAGCTTTCTTT. Translation gives CASSRLNNYFEAFF.

The gene calls are TRBV5-1 and TRBJ1-1; possibly TRBD1 for D (5 bases). The germline V and J ends were trimmed by 4 bases and 3 bases, with 13 bases remaining between them. The CDR3 extends over 14 amino acids. Per the germline V gene, CDR1 is SGHRS and CDR2 is YFSETQ. This CDR3 is CASSRVQGDTEAFF. The CDR3 DNA reads as TGCGCCAGCAGCAGGGTTCAGGGCGACACTGAAGCTTTCTTT. Filled out from reference TRBV5-1 and TRBJ1-1, the complete variable domain reads KAGVTQTPRYLIKTRGQQVTLSCSPISGHRSVSWYQQTPGQGLQFLFEYFSETQRNKGNFPGRFSGRQFSNSRSEMNVSTLELGDSALYLCASSRVQGDTEAFFGQGTRLTVV.

This clonotype was picked up many times. V gene TRBV7-9 combines with J gene TRBJ2-1, with TRBD2 identical over 14 bases. CDR3 length: 17 amino acids. Germline V gene sequence: CDR1 SEHNR, CDR2 FQNEAQ (reference sequence). Losses at the gene ends were 4 bases for V and 2 bases for J; bases not matched to a gene: 4. This CDR3 reads CASSSGLAGAPYNEQFF. The CDR3 nucleotides are TGTGCCAGCAGCTCGGGACTAGCGGGAGCTCCCTACAATGAGCAGTTCTTC.

This clonotype was counted ten times or more. The DNA for the CDR3 is TGTGCCAGCAGATATAGTTGGGACAGACCCTCCTACAATGAGCAGTTCTTC. This encodes CASRYSWDRPSYNEQFF. V gene TRBV7-9 combines with J gene TRBJ2-1; 7 nucleotides line up with TRBD1. Losses at the gene ends were 6 bases for V and 0 bases for J; bases not matched to a gene: 11. This CDR3 region has 17 residues. Germline values: CDR1 SEHNR, CDR2 FQNEAQ (reference sequence).

This clonotype occurred a few times. The chain recombines TRBV20-1 with TRBJ2-3, with unresolved D. This CDR3 spans 12 amino acids. The germline V gene encodes CDR1 DFQATT and CDR2 SNEGSKA (reference sequence). CDR3 sequence (DNA): TGCAGCTCCGGCCTTCTCACAGATACGCAGTATTTT. Its translation: CSSGLLTDTQYF.

Only a few counts were recorded for this clonotype. V usage is TRBV5-8 and J usage is TRBJ1-5; D gene unclear. CDR1 is SGHTS and CDR2 is YDEGEE in the germline V gene. Deletions cut 1 base from V and 5 bases from J, with 13 bases between. This CDR3 region has 15 residues. In DNA, the CDR3 is TGTGCCAGCAGCTTGCGCCCCGACATCTATCAGCCCCAGCATTTT. It specifies CASSLRPDIYQPQHF.

This clonotype was detected many times. The DNA for the CDR3 is TGCAGTGCTAGAGTAATTAGCGGGGGCGGTGAGTACTTC. Its protein product is CSARVISGGGEYF. This chain connects TRBV20-1 to TRBJ2-5; 9 bases match TRBD2. J lost 12 bases, V lost 1 base, and 9 bases had no gene match. Germline CDR1 and CDR2: DFQATT and SNEGSKA (reference sequence). This CDR3 is 13 amino acids long.

This clonotype was observed many times. This chain connects TRBV7-8 to TRBJ1-1; TRBD1 matches 7 bases. With 4 bases clipped from V and 4 bases from J, the junction kept 12 bases outside the gene matches. The CDR3 consists of 16 residues. Per the germline V gene, CDR1 is SGHVS and CDR2 is FQNEAQ. The CDR3 protein is CASSSRQGKEGTEAFF. CDR3 DNA: TGTGCCAGCAGCTCGAGACAGGGTAAGGAGGGCACTGAAGCTTTCTTT.

The J gene is TRBJ1-1, the V gene TRBV4-1; 10 bases align to TRBD1. Trimming removed 1 base from V and 4 bases from J; junction bases left unmatched: 9. Germline V gene sequence: CDR1 MGHRA, CDR2 YSYEKL. The CDR3 contains 17 residues. The CDR3 protein is CASSQGVRDRGGTEAFF. CDR3 coding DNA: TGCGCCAGCAGCCAAGGAGTTCGGGACAGGGGTGGCACTGAAGCTTTCTTT.

This clonotype was detected many times. The chain joins TRBV5-1 to TRBJ1-1; D remains unclear. CDR1 and CDR2 (germline): SGHRS, YFSETQ. The V and J ends lost 0 bases and 0 bases respectively, with 6 bases between them. The CDR3 is made up of 14 amino acids. The DNA of the CDR3 is TGCGCCAGCAGCTTGGAGAGGGTGAACACTGAAGCTTTCTTT. Translating it yields CASSLERVNTEAFF.

This clonotype was picked up many times. The rearrangement links TRBV7-3 to TRBJ1-2, with D unresolved. CDR1 and CDR2 (germline): SGHTA, FQGTGA. The CDR3 is made up of 13 amino acids. Between the trimmed V and J ends, which lost 1 base and 8 bases, there was a span of 11 bases. CDR3 coding DNA: TGTGCCAGCAGCTTAAACTCGGGTGTCGGCTACACCTTC. Its translation is CASSLNSGVGYTF.

This clonotype was seen repeatedly, ten times or more. This chain links TRBV12-3 or TRBV12-4 with TRBJ2-1; D call uncertain. V was pared by 5 bases and J by 8 bases, with 16 bases between. The CDR3 consists of 14 residues. The CDR3 DNA is TGTGCCAGCAGTCCCATGTCGGTGGTGGATGAGCAGTTCTTC. Its translation is CASSPMSVVDEQFF.

This clonotype appeared many times. The CDR3 DNA is TGTGCCAGCTCACCACTAGCCCAAGAGACCCAGTACTTC. This gives the protein CASSPLAQETQYF. The rearrangement links TRBV18 to TRBJ2-5; no clear D. Germline V gene sequence: CDR1 KGHSH, CDR2 LQKENI. The CDR3 runs 13 residues. The V end was cut by 1 base, the J end by 1 base, with 4 bases between. Supplemented by reference TRBV18 and TRBJ2-5, the full variable domain reads NAGVMQNPRHLVRRRGQEARLRCSPMKGHSHVYWYRQLPEEGLKFMVYLQKENIIDESGMPKERFSAEFPKEGPSILRIQQVVRGDSAAYFCASSPLAQETQYFGPGTRLLVL.

About this clonotype itself: One end of the junction does not line up with germline, which may come from a read error. The V call is TRBV27, the J call TRBJ1-4, with a tentative D call TRBD1 (6 bases). The CDR3 length is 18 residues. Germline V gene lookup returns CDR1 MNHEY and CDR2 SMNVEV (reference sequence). The CDR3 DNA reads as TGTGCCAACAGTTTGTATCCGACAGGAAGAGCAACTAATGAAAAACTGTTTTTT. It yields the protein CANSLYPTGRATNEKLFF.

This clonotype was detected many times. V usage is TRBV4-3 and J usage is TRBJ2-1; 7 bases are a match to TRBD2. From germline, CDR1 is LGHNA and CDR2 YSLEER. V lost 2 bases, J lost 8 bases, and 6 bases stayed unmatched. This CDR3 has 14 amino acids. The chain's CDR3 is CASSQWARGDEQFF. The DNA for the CDR3 is TGCGCCAGCAGCCAATGGGCCCGGGGGGATGAGCAGTTCTTC.

This clonotype was recorded a few times. This chain uses TRBV9 with TRBJ2-1; 7 bases agree with TRBD2. CDR1 is SGDLS, CDR2 YYNGEE, per germline. With V trimmed by 0 bases and J by 4 bases, 7 bases remained unmatched. The CDR3 runs 16 residues. CDR3 sequence: CASSVGGLAVYNEQFF. The CDR3 DNA sequence: TGTGCCAGCAGCGTAGGGGGTCTAGCGGTGTACAATGAGCAGTTCTTC.

The J gene is TRBJ2-1, the V gene TRBV28; 7 nucleotides match TRBD2. Unmatched junction bases numbered 14, after V lost 2 bases and J lost 7 bases. The germline gives CDR1 MDHEN, CDR2 SYDVKM. The CDR3 consists of 17 residues. CDR3 sequence: CASSLMGRADRNNEQFF. The CDR3 nucleotides are TGTGCCAGCAGTTTAATGGGGAGGGCCGATCGGAATAATGAGCAGTTCTTC.